What follows describes a single TCR beta chain. Its antigen remains unknown. The germline CDR1 and CDR2 sequences are SGHNT and YENEEA. Trimming removed 6 bases at V and 7 bases at J, with 18 bases between. The CDR3 spans 14 residues. The sample is drawn from a study of T cells in localized non-small cell lung cancer. Findings of the study overall: Median detection of top 100 tumor clones in adjacent lung was over 45 clones. Tumor trailed uninvolved adjacent lung in T cell clonality, which peaked there.

Only in-frame clones appear in the TCRdb table, and some are missing; sequencing was by immunoSEQ multiplex PCR. The sample carries 20,000 to 25,000 clones, 70% to 85% recorded once. The receptor was derived from a man between 40 and 70 years old with stage I lung adenocarcinoma. The chain employs TRBV11-3 and TRBJ1-1; D perhaps matches TRBD1 (5 bases). The sample in question was peripheral blood, obtained before any cancer treatment. The CDR3 loop reads CASSSGPNTGEAFF. In DNA, the CDR3 is TGTGCCAGCAGTTCGGGACCTAACACGGGTGAAGCTTTCTTT.